Presented here are 17 T cell receptor beta chains from one specimen sequenced in a study of OX40 agonist ivuxolimab in advanced cancers. TCRdb's table, derived via immunoSEQ multiplex PCR, lists solely in-frame clones and lacks some. Of around 14,000 clones listed, 70% to 75% are singletons. This specimen was CD4+ or CD8+ T cells sorted from blood, taken in a trial of the OX40 agonist ivuxolimab. The receptors stem from an adult with an advanced solid tumor such as melanoma, head and neck, liver or kidney cancer.

The chain couples TRBV6-6 to TRBJ2-7, with no clear D. This CDR3 region has 14 residues. Trimming shortened V by 0 bases and J by 3 bases, and 9 bases separated the two germline ends. Germline V gene sequence: CDR1 MNHNY, CDR2 SVGAGI (reference sequence). This CDR3 reads CASSYSEVFYEQYF. In DNA form, the CDR3 reads TGTGCCAGCAGTTACTCGGAAGTTTTCTACGAGCAGTACTTC.

The V call is TRBV11-2, the J call TRBJ1-2; 9 bases line up with TRBD1. Unmatched junction bases numbered 2, after V lost 4 bases and J lost 8 bases. The germline V gene encodes CDR1 SGHAT and CDR2 FQNNGV. The CDR3 extends over 12 amino acids. CDR3 protein: CASSWTGEGYTF. The CDR3 DNA is TGTGCCAGCAGCTGGACAGGGGAGGGCTACACCTTC.

CDR3: CASSLTPNYGYTF. CDR3 DNA sequence: TGTGCCAGCAGTTTAACACCGAACTATGGCTACACCTTC. The rearrangement joins TRBV27 to TRBJ1-2; D remains ambiguous. Per germline, CDR1 MNHEY and CDR2 SMNVEV (reference sequence). The CDR3 totals 13 residues. V was clipped by 2 bases and J by 2 bases, with 6 bases between them.

This clone is judged medium-sized. The V call is TRBV5-8, the J call TRBJ2-7; D remains ambiguous. The germline V gene has CDR1 SGHTS and CDR2 YDEGEE. V was trimmed by 4 bases and J by 6 bases, leaving 17 bases between them. The CDR3 runs 14 residues. The CDR3 sequence is CASSHLMQTFEQYF. CDR3 DNA: TGTGCCAGCAGCCACCTGATGCAGACGTTCGAGCAGTACTTC. Combining the CDR3 with reference TRBV5-8 and TRBJ2-7 gives the whole variable domain EAGVTQSPTHLIKTRGQQATLRCSPISGHTSVYWYQQALGLGLQFLLWYDEGEERNRGNFPPRFSGRQFPNYSSELNVNALELEDSALYLCASSHLMQTFEQYFGPGTRLTVT.

This clone rates as medium-sized. In nucleotides, the CDR3 is TGTGCCAGCAGCGTAGAGGAAACACCTACTAACTATGGCTACACCTTC. This encodes CASSVEETPTNYGYTF. The chain has TRBV9 and TRBJ1-2; D not certain. Trimming shortened V by 0 bases and J by 0 bases, and 12 bases separated the two germline ends. The CDR3 sequence is 16 residues long. The germline CDR1 and CDR2 sequences are SGDLS and YYNGEE.

This clone was counted between two and nine times. The chain employs TRBV5-1 and TRBJ2-1; 8 positions agree with TRBD2. CDR1 is SGHRS and CDR2 is YFSETQ in the germline V gene. The CDR3 totals 19 residues. The V gene end was trimmed by 1 base and the J gene end by 3 bases; junction bases not matched to a gene: 15. CDR3 in DNA: TGCGCCAGCAGCTTGCTTTCCAGCGGGAGACCCGAACTCTACAATGAGCAGTTCTTC. Translation gives CASSLLSSGRPELYNEQFF.

V is TRBV11-1 and J is TRBJ1-1, with TRBD1 matching 7 bases. CDR3 length: 15 amino acids. V lost 7 bases to trimming and J lost 3 bases; unmatched junction nucleotides: 11. CDR1 and CDR2 (germline): SGHAT, FQDESV (reference sequence). Here the CDR3 reads CASINTKTGHTEAFF. In DNA, the CDR3 is TGTGCCAGCATCAACACCAAGACAGGGCACACTGAAGCTTTCTTT.

Judged by abundance, this clone is large. The chain couples TRBV7-9 to TRBJ2-3, with 7 nucleotides matching TRBD2. V trimming: 4 bases; J trimming: 4 bases; junction bases outside the gene matches: 8. The CDR3 loop spans 15 amino acids. Germline CDR1 SEHNR, CDR2 FQNEAQ (reference sequence). The CDR3 DNA reads TGTGCCAGCAGCTCCCAGGGCGGGAGCTCAGATACGCAGTATTTT. Protein sequence: CASSSQGGSSDTQYF.

The V call is TRBV13, the J call TRBJ2-7; possible D gene TRBD2, 6 bases. CDR1 PRHDT and CDR2 FYEKMQ come from the germline V gene (reference sequence). The germline V and J ends were trimmed by 5 bases and 2 bases, with 16 bases remaining between them. The CDR3 length is 15 residues. This CDR3 reads CASSQRLGGAYEQYF. CDR3 DNA: TGTGCCAGCAGCCAAAGGTTGGGCGGGGCCTACGAGCAGTACTTC.

In this sample, this clone is large (0.1 to 1%). This chain joins TRBV30 and TRBJ2-7; D is perhaps TRBD2 (6 bases). Germline-derived CDR1 and CDR2 are GTSNPN and SVGIG (reference sequence). V lost 8 bases and J 0 bases, leaving 11 bases between the germline ends. The CDR3 is 12 residues long. The CDR3 spells CAVRGSSYEQYF. For the CDR3, the DNA is TGTGCCGTGCGGGGCAGCTCCTACGAGCAGTACTTC.

This rearrangement joins TRBV19 to TRBJ2-1; 8 bases agree with TRBD2. CDR1 and CDR2 from the germline V gene are LNHDA and SQIVND (reference sequence). The V and J ends lost 5 bases and 8 bases, in that order; junction bases with no gene match: 14. CDR3 length: 16 amino acids. CDR3: CASSPKAGDRFDEQFF. DNA of the CDR3: TGTGCCAGTAGTCCAAAAGCGGGAGACAGGTTCGATGAGCAGTTCTTC.

This clone is labeled medium-sized. The chain is built from TRBV28 and TRBJ2-7; 7 positions match TRBD2. J gave up 3 bases and V 3 bases, and 5 bases lay outside the gene matches. CDR1 and CDR2 (germline): MDHEN, SYDVKM. The CDR3 length is 14 residues. The CDR3 coding sequence is TGTGCCAGCAGTTTCGGTTCTAGCGGCTACGAGCAGTACTTC. Its translation is CASSFGSSGYEQYF.

Details on this clone: Other DNA sequences within the sample encode an identical CDR3. J is TRBJ2-3 and V is TRBV6-1; D remains unclear. Germline V CDR1 and CDR2: MNHNS, SASEGT. The V gene lost 3 bases and the J gene lost 6 bases, with 7 bases spanning the gap. The CDR3 runs to 12 residues. Written as DNA, the CDR3 is TGTGCCAGCAGTGAGGTGGGGGATACGCAGTATTTT. Protein sequence: CASSEVGDTQYF.

This sequence joins TRBV5-1 and TRBJ2-5, with D perhaps TRBD1 or TRBD2 (5 bases each). The DNA matches TRBJ2-7 better at its end, which makes the J call doubtful. CDR1 SGHRS and CDR2 YFSETQ come from the germline V gene. The CDR3 totals 14 residues. The CDR3 DNA sequence: TGCGCCAGCAGCTCGAGGGGTTCTGGGGTCGAGCAGTACTTC. It encodes CASSSRGSGVEQYF.

V is TRBV5-4 and J is TRBJ2-7; TRBD2 matches at 8 bases. CDR3 length: 15 amino acids. The germline gives CDR1 SGHNT, CDR2 YYREEE (reference sequence). J gave up 3 bases and V 4 bases, and 9 bases lay outside the gene matches. The CDR3 is CASSGSGAGGYEQYF. The CDR3 DNA reads TGTGCCAGCAGCGGATCGGGGGCGGGGGGCTACGAGCAGTACTTC.

The J gene is TRBJ2-1, the V gene TRBV28, with TRBD2 matching 9 bases. Trimming cost V 1 base and J 3 bases; bases outside gene matches: 7. The CDR3 totals 17 residues. Germline CDR1 MDHEN, CDR2 SYDVKM. The CDR3 DNA reads as TGTGCCAGCAGTTTATACCTGACTAGCGGTTTCTACAATGAGCAGTTCTTC. Residues: CASSLYLTSGFYNEQFF. The variable domain in full, completed from reference TRBV28 and TRBJ2-1, reads DVKVTQSSRYLVKRTGEKVFLECVQDMDHENMFWYRQDPGLGLRLIYFSYDVKMKEKGDIPEGYSVSREKKERFSLILESASTNQTSMYLCASSLYLTSGFYNEQFFGPGTRLTVL.

The V call is TRBV7-9, the J call TRBJ2-1; 11 bases line up with TRBD2. V lost 10 bases and J lost 0; bases outside the gene matches: 5. From germline, CDR1 is SEHNR and CDR2 FQNEAQ (reference sequence). This CDR3 has 15 amino acids. CDR3 sequence: CAIGTSGDSYNEQFF. The CDR3 DNA sequence: TGTGCCATCGGGACTAGCGGTGACTCCTACAATGAGCAGTTCTTC.